The present entry profiles one TCR beta chain with its context. The target antigen is unknown. The CDR3 loop spans 14 amino acids. The V and J ends lost 1 base and 4 bases respectively, with 12 bases between them. Germline CDR1 is SGHRS and CDR2 is YFSETQ. The data are from a study of cytomegalovirus exposure and HLA in healthy donors. Overall study context: Researchers previously reported finding about 110 million unique TCR beta sequences from 170 million or so T cells.

A multiplex PCR was run with 60 Vbeta primers and 13 Jbeta primers. Here immunoSEQ multiplex PCR was the method, and the copy in TCRdb shows in-frame clones only, minus some. The data show about 68,000 clones, roughly four fifths seen once. Participants comprised healthy donors of bone marrow. Findings and limits, study-wide: TRBV6-2, TRBV6-3 and some other V segments were excluded as indistinguishable.

This clonotype was sampled from a human donor in good health. The chain links TRBV5-1 to TRBJ2-7; D perhaps matches TRBD1 (7 bases). Sequences were obtained from PBMCs. CDR3 region: CASSLQGGLYEQYF. The CDR3 DNA reads as TGCGCCAGCAGCTTGCAGGGGGGCCTTTACGAGCAGTACTTC.